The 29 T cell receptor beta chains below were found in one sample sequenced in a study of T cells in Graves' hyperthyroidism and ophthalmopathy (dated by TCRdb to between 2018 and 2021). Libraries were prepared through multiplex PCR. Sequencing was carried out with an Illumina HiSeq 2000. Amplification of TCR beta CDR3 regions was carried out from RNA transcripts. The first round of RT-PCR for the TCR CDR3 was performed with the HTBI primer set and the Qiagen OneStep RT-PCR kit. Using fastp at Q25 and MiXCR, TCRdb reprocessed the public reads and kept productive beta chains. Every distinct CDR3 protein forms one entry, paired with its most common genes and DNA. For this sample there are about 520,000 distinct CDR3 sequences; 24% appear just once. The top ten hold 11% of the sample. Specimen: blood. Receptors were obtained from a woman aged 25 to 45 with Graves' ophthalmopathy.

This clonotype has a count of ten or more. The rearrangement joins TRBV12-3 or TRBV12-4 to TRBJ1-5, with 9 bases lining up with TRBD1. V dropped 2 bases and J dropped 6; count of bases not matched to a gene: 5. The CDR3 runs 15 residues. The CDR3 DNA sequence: TGTGCCAGCAGTTTAATGACAGGGGGGCGTCAGCCCCAGCATTTT. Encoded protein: CASSLMTGGRQPQHF.

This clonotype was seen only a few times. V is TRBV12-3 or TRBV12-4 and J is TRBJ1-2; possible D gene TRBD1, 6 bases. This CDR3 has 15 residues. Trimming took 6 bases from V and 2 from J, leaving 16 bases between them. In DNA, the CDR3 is TGTGCCAGCAGATCCACAGGGTCAGGGAACTATGGCTACACCTTC. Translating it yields CASRSTGSGNYGYTF.

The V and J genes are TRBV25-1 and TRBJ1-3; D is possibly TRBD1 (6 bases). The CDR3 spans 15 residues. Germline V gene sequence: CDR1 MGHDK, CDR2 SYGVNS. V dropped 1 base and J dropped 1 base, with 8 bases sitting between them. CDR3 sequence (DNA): TGTGCCAGCAGTGAATGGCAGGGGTCTGGAAACACCATATATTTT. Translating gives CASSEWQGSGNTIYF. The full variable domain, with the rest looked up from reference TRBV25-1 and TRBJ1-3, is EADIYQTPRYLVIGTGKKITLECSQTMGHDKMYWYQQDPGMELHLIHYSYGVNSTEKGDLSSESTVSRIRTEHFPLTLESARPSHTSQYLCASSEWQGSGNTIYFGEGSWLTVV.

CDR3 protein: CSVEDGRVWGETQYF. CDR3 nucleotide sequence: TGCAGCGTTGAAGATGGGAGGGTTTGGGGGGAGACCCAGTACTTC. The chain joins TRBV29-1 to TRBJ2-5, with 7 bases lining up with TRBD2. Trimming at V came to 0 bases and at J to 5 bases, leaving 9 bases not matched to a gene. The CDR3 is 15 amino acids. The germline CDR1 and CDR2 sequences are SQVTM and ANQGSEA.

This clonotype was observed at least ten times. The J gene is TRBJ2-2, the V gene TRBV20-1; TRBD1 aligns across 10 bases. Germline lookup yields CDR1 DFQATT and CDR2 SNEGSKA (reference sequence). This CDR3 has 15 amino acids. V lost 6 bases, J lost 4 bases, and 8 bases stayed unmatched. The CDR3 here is CSARPGQGSTGELFF. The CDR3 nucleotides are TGCAGTGCCAGACCGGGACAGGGGTCCACCGGGGAGCTGTTTTTT.

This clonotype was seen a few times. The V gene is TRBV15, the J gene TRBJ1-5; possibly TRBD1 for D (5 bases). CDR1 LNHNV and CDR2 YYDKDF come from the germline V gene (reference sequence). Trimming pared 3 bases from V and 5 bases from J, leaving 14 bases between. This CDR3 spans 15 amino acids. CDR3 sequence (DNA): TGTGCCACCAGCAGGGGCAGGGTGGTGGATCAGCCCCAGCATTTT. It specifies CATSRGRVVDQPQHF.

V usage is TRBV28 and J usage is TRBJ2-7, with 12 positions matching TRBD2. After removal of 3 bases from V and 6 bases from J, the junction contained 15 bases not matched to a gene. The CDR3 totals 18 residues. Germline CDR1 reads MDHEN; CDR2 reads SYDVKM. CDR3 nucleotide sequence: TGTGCCAGCAGTTTGGCCTCCCTAGCGGGAGGGCCGGGTGGCGAGCAGTACTTC. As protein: CASSLASLAGGPGGEQYF. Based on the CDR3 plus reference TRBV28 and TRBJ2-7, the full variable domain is DVKVTQSSRYLVKRTGEKVFLECVQDMDHENMFWYRQDPGLGLRLIYFSYDVKMKEKGDIPEGYSVSREKKERFSLILESASTNQTSMYLCASSLASLAGGPGGEQYFGPGTRLTVT.

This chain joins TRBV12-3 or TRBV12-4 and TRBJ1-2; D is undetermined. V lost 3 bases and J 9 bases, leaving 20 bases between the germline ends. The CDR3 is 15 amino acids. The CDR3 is CASSFSGPSRMRYTF. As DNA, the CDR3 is TGTGCCAGCAGTTTTTCCGGGCCTAGCAGGATGCGCTACACCTTC.

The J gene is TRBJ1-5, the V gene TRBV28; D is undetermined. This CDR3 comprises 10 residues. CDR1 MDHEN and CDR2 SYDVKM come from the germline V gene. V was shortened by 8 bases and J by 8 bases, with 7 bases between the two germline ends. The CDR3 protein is CASGTEPQHF. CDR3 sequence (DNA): TGTGCCAGCGGTACCGAGCCCCAGCATTTT.

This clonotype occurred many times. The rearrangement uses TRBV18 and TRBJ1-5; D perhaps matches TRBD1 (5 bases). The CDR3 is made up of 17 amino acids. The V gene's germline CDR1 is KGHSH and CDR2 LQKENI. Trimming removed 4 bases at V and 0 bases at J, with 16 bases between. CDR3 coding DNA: TGTGCCAGCTCACTCGGGACTCCCGGCTATAGCAATCAGCCCCAGCATTTT. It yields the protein CASSLGTPGYSNQPQHF.

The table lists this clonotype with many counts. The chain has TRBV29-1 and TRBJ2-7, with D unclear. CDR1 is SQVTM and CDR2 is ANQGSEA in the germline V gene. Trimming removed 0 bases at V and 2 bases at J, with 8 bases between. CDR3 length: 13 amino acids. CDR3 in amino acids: CSVEDPSTYEQYF. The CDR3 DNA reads TGCAGCGTTGAAGATCCCAGTACCTACGAGCAGTACTTC.

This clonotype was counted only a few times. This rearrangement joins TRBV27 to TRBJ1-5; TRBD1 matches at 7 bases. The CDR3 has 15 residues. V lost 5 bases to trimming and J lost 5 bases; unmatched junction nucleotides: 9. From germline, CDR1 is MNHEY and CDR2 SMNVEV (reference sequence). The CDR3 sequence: CASSLQTGLDQPQHF. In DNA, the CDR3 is TGTGCCAGCAGTCTCCAGACAGGGTTGGATCAGCCCCAGCATTTT.

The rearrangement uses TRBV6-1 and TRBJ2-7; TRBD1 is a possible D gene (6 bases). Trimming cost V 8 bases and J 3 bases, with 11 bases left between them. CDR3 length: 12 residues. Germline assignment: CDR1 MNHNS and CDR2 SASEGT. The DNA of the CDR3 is TGTGCCAGCCGGGACATCAACTACGAGCAGTACTTC. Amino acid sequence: CASRDINYEQYF.

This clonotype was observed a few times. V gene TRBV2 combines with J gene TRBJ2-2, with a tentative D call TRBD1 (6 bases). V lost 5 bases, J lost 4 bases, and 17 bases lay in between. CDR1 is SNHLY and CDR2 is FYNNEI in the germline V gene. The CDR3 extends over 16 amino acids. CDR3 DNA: TGTGCCAGCAGTCCCACAGGGAGAGGGGGCACCGGGGAGCTGTTTTTT. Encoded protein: CASSPTGRGGTGELFF.

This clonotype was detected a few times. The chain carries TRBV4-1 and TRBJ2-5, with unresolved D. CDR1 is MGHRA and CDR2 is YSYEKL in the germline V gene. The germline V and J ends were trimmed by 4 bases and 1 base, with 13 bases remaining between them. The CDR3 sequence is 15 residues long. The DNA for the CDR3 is TGCGCCAGCAGCCCCTCCTACCGGGTCCAAGAGACCCAGTACTTC. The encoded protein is CASSPSYRVQETQYF.

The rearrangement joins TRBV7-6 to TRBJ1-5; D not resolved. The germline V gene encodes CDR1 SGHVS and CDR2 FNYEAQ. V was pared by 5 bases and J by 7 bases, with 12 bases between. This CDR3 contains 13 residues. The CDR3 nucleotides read TGTGCCAGCAGCCCCTTTAGGGAACAGCCCCAGCATTTT. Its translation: CASSPFREQPQHF.

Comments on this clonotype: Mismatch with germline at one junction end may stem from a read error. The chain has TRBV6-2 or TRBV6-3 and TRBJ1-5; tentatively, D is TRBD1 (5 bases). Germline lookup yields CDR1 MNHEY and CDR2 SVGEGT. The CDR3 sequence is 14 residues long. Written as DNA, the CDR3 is TGTGCCATCAGTTACTCGACAGTCAATCAGCCCCAGCATTTT. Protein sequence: CAISYSTVNQPQHF.

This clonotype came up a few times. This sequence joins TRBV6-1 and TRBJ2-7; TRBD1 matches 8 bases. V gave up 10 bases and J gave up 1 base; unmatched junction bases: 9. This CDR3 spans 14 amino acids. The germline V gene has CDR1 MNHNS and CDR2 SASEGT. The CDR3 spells CATYRDRKSYEQYF. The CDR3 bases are TGTGCCACCTACCGGGACAGGAAATCCTACGAGCAGTACTTC.

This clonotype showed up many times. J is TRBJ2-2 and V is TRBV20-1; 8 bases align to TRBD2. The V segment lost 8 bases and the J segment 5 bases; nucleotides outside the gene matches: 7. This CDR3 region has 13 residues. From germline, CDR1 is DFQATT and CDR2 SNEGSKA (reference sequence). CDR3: CSLLAGKTGELFF. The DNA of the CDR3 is TGCAGTCTCCTAGCGGGTAAAACCGGGGAGCTGTTTTTT.

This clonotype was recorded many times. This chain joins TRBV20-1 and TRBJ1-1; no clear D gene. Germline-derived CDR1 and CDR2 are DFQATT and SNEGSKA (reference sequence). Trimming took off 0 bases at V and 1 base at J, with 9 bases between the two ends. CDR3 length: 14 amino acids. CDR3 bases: TGCAGTGCTAGAGACCGGGGTTGGAACACTGAAGCTTTCTTT. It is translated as CSARDRGWNTEAFF.

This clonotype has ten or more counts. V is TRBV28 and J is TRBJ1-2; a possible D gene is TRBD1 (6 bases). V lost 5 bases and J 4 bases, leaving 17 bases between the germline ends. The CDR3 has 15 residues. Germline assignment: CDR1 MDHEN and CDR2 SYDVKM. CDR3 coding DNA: TGTGCCAGCAGTCTATCCGGGACAAGTGTCTATGGCTACACCTTC. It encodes CASSLSGTSVYGYTF.

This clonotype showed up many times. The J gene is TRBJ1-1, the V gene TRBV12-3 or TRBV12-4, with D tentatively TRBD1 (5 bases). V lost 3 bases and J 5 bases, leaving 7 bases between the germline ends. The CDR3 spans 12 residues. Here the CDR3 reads CASSLWGTEAFF. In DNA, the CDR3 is TGTGCCAGCAGTTTGTGGGGGACTGAAGCTTTCTTT.

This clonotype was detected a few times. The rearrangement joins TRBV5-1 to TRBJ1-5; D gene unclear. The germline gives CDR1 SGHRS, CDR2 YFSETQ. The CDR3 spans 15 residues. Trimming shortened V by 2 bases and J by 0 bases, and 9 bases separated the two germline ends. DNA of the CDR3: TGCGCCAGCAGCTTCGGCGATTATAGCAATCAGCCCCAGCATTTT. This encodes CASSFGDYSNQPQHF.

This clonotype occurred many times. CDR3 coding DNA: TGCGCCAGCAGAGGGACTCCCCCTAGCTATGGCTACACCTTC. Translated, it gives CASRGTPPSYGYTF. The chain is built from TRBV5-1 and TRBJ1-2; TRBD1 might be the D (5 bases). Deletions cut 5 bases from V and 4 bases from J, with 15 bases between. The CDR3 runs 14 residues. Germline V gene sequence: CDR1 SGHRS, CDR2 YFSETQ. The variable domain in full, completed from reference TRBV5-1 and TRBJ1-2, reads KAGVTQTPRYLIKTRGQQVTLSCSPISGHRSVSWYQQTPGQGLQFLFEYFSETQRNKGNFPGRFSGRQFSNSRSEMNVSTLELGDSALYLCASRGTPPSYGYTFGSGTRLTVV.

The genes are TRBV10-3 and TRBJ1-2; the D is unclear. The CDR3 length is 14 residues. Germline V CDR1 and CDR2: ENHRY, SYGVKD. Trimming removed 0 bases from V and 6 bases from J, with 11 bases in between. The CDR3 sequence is CAISESRTEDGYTF. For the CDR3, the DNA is TGTGCCATCAGTGAGTCTAGGACGGAAGATGGCTACACCTTC.

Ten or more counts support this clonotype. CDR3: CSVEGQGVENTEAFF. The CDR3 nucleotides read TGCAGCGTTGAAGGACAGGGGGTGGAGAACACTGAAGCTTTCTTT. The gene calls are TRBV29-1 and TRBJ1-1, with 9 bases that match TRBD1. Germline assignment: CDR1 SQVTM and CDR2 ANQGSEA. The CDR3 contains 15 residues. The V and J ends lost 1 base and 1 base, in that order; junction bases with no gene match: 4. The entire variable domain, with the rest obtained from reference TRBV29-1 and TRBJ1-1, is as follows: SAVISQKPSRDICQRGTSLTIQCQVDSQVTMMFWYRQQPGQSLTLIATANQGSEATYESGFVIDKFPISRPNLTFSTLTVSNMSPEDSSIYLCSVEGQGVENTEAFFGQGTRLTVV.

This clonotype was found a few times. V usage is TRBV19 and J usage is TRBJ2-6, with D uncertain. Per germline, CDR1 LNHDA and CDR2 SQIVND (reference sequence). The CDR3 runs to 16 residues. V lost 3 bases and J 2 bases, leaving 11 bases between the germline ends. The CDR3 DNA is TGTGCCAGTAGTATTCAGAGGAGCCCTGGGGCCAACGTCCTGACTTTC. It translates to CASSIQRSPGANVLTF.

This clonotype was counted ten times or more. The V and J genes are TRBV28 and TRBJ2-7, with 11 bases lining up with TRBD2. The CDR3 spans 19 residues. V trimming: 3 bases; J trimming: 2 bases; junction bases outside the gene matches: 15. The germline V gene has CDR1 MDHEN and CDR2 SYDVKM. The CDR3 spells CASSFGFRLAGLDAYEQYF. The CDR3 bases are TGTGCCAGCAGTTTTGGGTTCCGACTAGCGGGGTTAGACGCCTACGAGCAGTACTTC.

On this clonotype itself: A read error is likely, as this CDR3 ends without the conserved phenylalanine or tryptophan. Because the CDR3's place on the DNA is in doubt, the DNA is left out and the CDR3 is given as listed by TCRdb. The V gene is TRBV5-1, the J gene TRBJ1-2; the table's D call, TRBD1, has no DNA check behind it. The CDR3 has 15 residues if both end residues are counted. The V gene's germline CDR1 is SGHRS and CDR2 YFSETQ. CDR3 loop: CASSLDTGQAYGYSL.